This paragraph covers one T cell receptor (beta chain) sequence. The target antigen is unknown. The V end lost 6 bases, the J end lost 2 bases, and 10 bases lay between the germline ends. This CDR3 has 14 residues. This record belongs to a study of blood T cells in healthy people across ages. Study-wide results and caveats: The study found more naive CD4+ cells and higher diversity in long-lived than aged donors. Estimates based on one million T cells were treated as lower bounds.

The authors ran a second PCR of about 6 to 11 cycles using a sample-barcoded 5' primer and a J-beta primer mix. TCRdb reanalysed the 5' RACE reads using MiXCR and keeps one entry per CDR3 protein. This sample has some 920,000 distinct CDR3 sequences, with about 53% found just once. Total RNA extracted from each sample amounted to at least 6 micrograms. This sequence joins TRBV12-3 or TRBV12-4 and TRBJ2-2; D call uncertain. The origin of this receptor is a woman aged 60-75 years in good health. The sample was blood. The CDR3: CASRPPSNTGELFF. CDR3 DNA: TGTGCCAGCAGGCCCCCCTCTAACACCGGGGAGCTGTTTTTT.